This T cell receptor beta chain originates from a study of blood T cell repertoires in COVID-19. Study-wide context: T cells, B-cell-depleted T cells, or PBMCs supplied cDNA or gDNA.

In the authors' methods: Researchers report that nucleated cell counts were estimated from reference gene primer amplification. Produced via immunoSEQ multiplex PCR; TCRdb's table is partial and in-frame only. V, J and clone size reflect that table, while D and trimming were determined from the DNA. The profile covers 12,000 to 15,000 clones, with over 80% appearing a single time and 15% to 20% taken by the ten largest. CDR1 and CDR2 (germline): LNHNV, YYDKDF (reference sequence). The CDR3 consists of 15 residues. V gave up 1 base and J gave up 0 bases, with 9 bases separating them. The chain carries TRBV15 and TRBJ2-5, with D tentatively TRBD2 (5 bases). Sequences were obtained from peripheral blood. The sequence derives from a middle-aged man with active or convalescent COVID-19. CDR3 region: CATSRVGRDQETQYF. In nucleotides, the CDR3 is TGTGCCACCAGCAGAGTTGGGCGGGACCAAGAGACCCAGTACTTC.